One sample yielded the 3 T cell receptor beta chains listed below, sequenced in a study of response to subunit inactivated influenza vaccine. Each CDR3 protein is one row after TCRdb ran MiXCR on the RT-PCR reads. The sample lists about 540,000 distinct CDR3 sequences, under 30% occurring once. These records were also assigned to another study, of T cells expressing NK-cell markers. That work adds: TCR beta cDNA was made by 5'RACE template switching with UMIs.

The material sequenced was CD4+ T cells sorted from PBMCs, taken about 11 days after vaccination. The receptors stem from a man in his fifties who received an inactivated influenza vaccine.

CDR3 region: CSARRVVVQGGDTQYF. Written as DNA, the CDR3 is TGCAGTGCTAGGAGGGTTGTGGTACAGGGTGGAGATACGCAGTATTTT. This rearrangement joins TRBV20-1 to TRBJ2-3; TRBD1 is a possible D gene (6 bases). Germline CDR1 is DFQATT and CDR2 is SNEGSKA (reference sequence). This CDR3 is 16 amino acids long. V lost 3 bases and J lost 5, with 21 bases in between.

The chain combines TRBV25-1 with TRBJ1-2, with no clear D. CDR1 and CDR2 (germline): MGHDK, SYGVNS. The length of the CDR3 is 14 residues. V shed 6 bases and J shed 2 bases, with 13 bases lying between them. The CDR3 spells CASRKTGTNYGYTF. In DNA form, the CDR3 reads TGTGCCAGCAGGAAGACTGGTACCAACTATGGCTACACCTTC.

The chain employs TRBV10-3 and TRBJ2-2; D not resolved. CDR3 length: 13 residues. CDR1 is ENHRY and CDR2 is SYGVKD in the germline V gene. V gave up 0 bases and J gave up 7 bases, with 6 bases separating them. The CDR3 bases are TGTGCCATCAGTGAGTCGATGGTCGGGGAGCTGTTTTTT. It translates to CAISESMVGELFF.